Listed below are T cell receptor beta chains from one sample, sequenced in a study of blood T cell repertoires in COVID-19. TCRdb's table, derived via immunoSEQ multiplex PCR, lists solely in-frame clones and lacks some. The sample includes about 270,000 clones, under 95% of them seen just once. The specimen was PBMCs or T cells enriched from blood (not recorded which). The source is a man aged 35 to 55 who had been exposed to COVID-19. Both conserved end residues are part of each CDR3. The order of the fields is clone size, J gene, V gene, D gene, CDR3 DNA, CDR3 protein. The D gene is left open where the match is weak. Clone size, where shown, is once, few, many, or a class for clones that have expanded.

.,TRBJ1-4,TRBV28,.,TGTGCCAGCAGTCCATTCCCTCCCGCAGATGAAAAACTGTTTTTT,CASSPFPPADEKLFF
.,TRBJ1-1,TRBV2,TRBD1,TGTGCCAGCAGCGTTACAGGGGGCACTGAAGCTTTCTTT,CASSVTGGTEAFF
.,TRBJ1-4,TRBV19,.,TGTGCCAGTAGTCCCCGTTGGAGGGGAAGGAATGAAAAACTGTTTTTT,CASSPRWRGRNEKLFF
.,TRBJ1-2,TRBV28,TRBD1,TGTGCCAGCAGTAACTACGGGACAGGTATGAGGTATGGCTACACCTTC,CASSNYGTGMRYGYTF
.,TRBJ2-1,TRBV2,TRBD2,TGTGCCAGCACGATTCTAGCGGGGATTAATGAGCAGTTCTTC,CASTILAGINEQFF
.,TRBJ2-7,TRBV28,.,TGTGCCAGCAGTTTTAGGGGATTATCCTACGAGCAGTACTTC,CASSFRGLSYEQYF
few,TRBJ2-7,TRBV25-1,TRBD1,TGTGCCAGCCTAGACAGGGTCTCCTACGAGCAGTACTTC,CASLDRVSYEQYF
.,TRBJ1-5,TRBV2,.,TGTGCCAGCAGTGGACAGCTTAGCAATCAGCCCCAGCATTTT,CASSGQLSNQPQHF
.,TRBJ2-1,TRBV6-1,TRBD2,TGTGCCAGCAGTGAAGCACCTAGCGGATACAATGAGCAGTTCTTC,CASSEAPSGYNEQFF
.,TRBJ2-1,TRBV2,TRBD2,TGTGCCAGCACCCGAGCGGGAGGGCCGTCGGGCGATGAGCAGTTCTTC,CASTRAGGPSGDEQFF
.,TRBJ2-5,TRBV5-6,TRBD1,TGTGCCAGCAGCGGCGGGACAGGGGTGGTGGAGACCCAGTACTTC,CASSGGTGVVETQYF
.,TRBJ2-1,TRBV3-1/TRBV3-2,TRBD2,TGTGCCAGCAGCCAAACTAAGGGTGGGACTATTAACAATGAGCAGTTCTTC,CASSQTKGGTINNEQFF
.,TRBJ1-1,TRBV29-1,.,TGCAGCGTTCCTGGAGACAGCACTGAAGCTTTCTTT,CSVPGDSTEAFF
.,TRBJ2-1,TRBV4-2,.,TGTGCCACCCGTTCGGGGGCCTACAATGAGCAGTTCTTC,CATRSGAYNEQFF
.,TRBJ2-7,TRBV27,TRBD2,TGTGCCAGCAGTTTAGAAGGGCTAGCGGGAGTCCTGTACTTC,CASSLEGLAGVLYF
once,TRBJ2-1,TRBV24-1,TRBD2,TGTGCCACCAGTGATTCATTCCGGGCTAGCGGACTCTACAATGAGCAGTTCTTC,CATSDSFRASGLYNEQFF
.,TRBJ2-7,TRBV10-3,.,TGTGCCATCAGTGAGTCGACGGGTCTATCCTACGAGCAGTACTTC,CAISESTGLSYEQYF
.,TRBJ1-2,TRBV27,TRBD1,TGTGCCAGCAGATCACAGGGGGCTAATTCCTGGTATGGCTACACCTTC,CASRSQGANSWYGYTF
.,TRBJ2-1,TRBV7-9,.,TGTGCCAGCCTGGAGACCAATGAGCAGTTCTTC,CASLETNEQFF
once,TRBJ1-1,TRBV28,.,TGTGCCACCCTGACAGAGCTTATGAACACTGAAGCTTTCTTT,CATLTELMNTEAFF
.,TRBJ1-4,TRBV30,.,TGTGCCTGGAGTGCCGGGAGTAACTCTGAAAAACTGTTTTTT,CAWSAGSNSEKLFF
.,TRBJ1-1,TRBV15,TRBD1,TGTGCCACCAGCCACCGGGACAGGCACACTGAAGCTTTCTTT,CATSHRDRHTEAFF
.,TRBJ2-5,TRBV12-5,.,TGTGCTAGTGGCCTTCAAGAGACCCAGTACTTC,CASGLQETQYF
.,TRBJ2-2,TRBV27,TRBD1,TGTGCCAGCCCTCCTCCCACGGGACAGGTATACACCGGGGAGCTGTTTTTT,CASPPPTGQVYTGELFF
.,TRBJ2-5,TRBV4-3,TRBD2,TGCGCCAGCAGCCGCCAACTAGCGGAGACCGGTCAGACCCAGTACTTC,CASSRQLAETGQTQYF
.,TRBJ2-4,TRBV5-4,.,TGTGCCAGCAGCTTGTTAGGGGATGACCTGGACATTCAGTACTTC,CASSLLGDDLDIQYF
.,TRBJ2-5,TRBV19,.,TGTGCCAGTAGTAGTGGTGGGGGCGGAGAGACCCAGTACTTC,CASSSGGGGETQYF
.,TRBJ2-5,TRBV6-5,TRBD2,TGTGCCAGCAGTTACTACGGGACTACCCAAGAGACCCAGTACTTC,CASSYYGTTQETQYF
.,TRBJ2-6,TRBV28,.,TGTGCCAGCAGTTTCGACATCGATAACTCTGGGGCCAACGTCCTGACTTTC,CASSFDIDNSGANVLTF
.,TRBJ1-2,TRBV25-1,.,TGTGCCAGCAGTGAAGAAGGGAGTGGCTACACCTTC,CASSEEGSGYTF
.,TRBJ1-6,TRBV10-3,TRBD1,TGTGCCATCAGTGCGACAGGGGAGGATTCACCCCTCCACTTT,CAISATGEDSPLHF
.,TRBJ2-1,TRBV3-1/TRBV3-2,.,TGTGCCAGCAGCCGCAGGGTCGACAATGAGCAGTTCTTC,CASSRRVDNEQFF
few,TRBJ2-7,TRBV7-2,.,TGTGCCAGCAGCTTCCTCTCCCGGGACTACGAGCAGTACTTC,CASSFLSRDYEQYF
.,TRBJ2-1,TRBV7-2,.,TGTGCCAGCAGCTTAGATCGCGCTACCTACAATGAGCAGTTCTTC,CASSLDRATYNEQFF
.,TRBJ2-7,TRBV11-3,TRBD2,TGTGCCAGCAGCCAACCCTGGGGGGGTCATCCCTTCGAGCAGTACTTC,CASSQPWGGHPFEQYF
.,TRBJ2-3,TRBV18,TRBD2,TGTGCCAGCTCACCGGGACTAGCGGGAGGAGGGTTTGCGACAGATACGCAGTATTTT,CASSPGLAGGGFATDTQYF
.,TRBJ1-4,TRBV11-1,.,TGTGCCAGCAGCCCTAAGGGGGCAACTAATGAAAAACTGTTTTTT,CASSPKGATNEKLFF
.,TRBJ2-1,TRBV13,.,TGTGCCAGCAGCCGAGACAGATCCACGTTCTACAATGAGCAGTTCTTC,CASSRDRSTFYNEQFF
.,TRBJ1-2,TRBV7-2,TRBD1,TGTGCCAGCAGCTCCCGGGGGACAGGGCGGTATGGCTACACCTTC,CASSSRGTGRYGYTF
.,TRBJ2-1,TRBV4-3,.,TGCGCCAGCAGCCAAGATCCCGGACAAAACCGAGAGCAGTTCTTC,CASSQDPGQNREQFF
.,TRBJ2-3,TRBV3-1/TRBV3-2,.,TGTGCCAGCAGCCAAGGTTTTACTTCCGAGGGTCCAGATACGCAGTATTTT,CASSQGFTSEGPDTQYF
few,TRBJ1-2,TRBV29-1,.,TGCAGCGGGCGAGCGGGTAACTATGGCTACACCTTC,CSGRAGNYGYTF
.,TRBJ2-2,TRBV28,.,TGTGCCACCCCCCGAGGTCCTAACACCGGGGAGCTGTTTTTT,CATPRGPNTGELFF
.,TRBJ1-4,TRBV7-9,.,TGTGCCAGCAGCCCTCGGGGAAATGAAAAACTGTTTTTT,CASSPRGNEKLFF